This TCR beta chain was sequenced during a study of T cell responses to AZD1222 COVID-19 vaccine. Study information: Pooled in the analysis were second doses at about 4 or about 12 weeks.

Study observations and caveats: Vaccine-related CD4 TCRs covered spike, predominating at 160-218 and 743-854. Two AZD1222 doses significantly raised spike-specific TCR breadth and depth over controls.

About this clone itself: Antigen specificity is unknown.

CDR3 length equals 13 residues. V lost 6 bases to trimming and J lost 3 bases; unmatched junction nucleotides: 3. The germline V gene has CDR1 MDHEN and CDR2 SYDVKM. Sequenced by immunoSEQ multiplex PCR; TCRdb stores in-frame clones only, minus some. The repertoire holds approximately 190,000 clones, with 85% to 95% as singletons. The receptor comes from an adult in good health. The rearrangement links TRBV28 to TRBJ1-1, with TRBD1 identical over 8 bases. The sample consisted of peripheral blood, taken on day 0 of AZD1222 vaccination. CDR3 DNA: TGTGCCAGCAGGAAGACAGGGGACACTGAAGCTTTCTTT. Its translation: CASRKTGDTEAFF.